This TCR beta chain emerged from a study of blood T cells in healthy people across ages. V gave up 5 bases and J gave up 3 bases; unmatched junction bases: 11. This CDR3 spans 17 amino acids. Healthy Caucasian individuals from Russia aged roughly 6 to 90 were enrolled as donors. PCR was performed a second time for 7 to 11 cycles using a sample-barcoded 5' primer and a J-beta primer mix. All samples gave at least 2.5 million CDR3-containing paired-end reads. TCRdb recomputed calls from the 5' RACE reads with MiXCR, one row per CDR3 protein. Among some 1.7 million distinct CDR3 sequences listed, roughly 30% were seen once.

The chain joins TRBV12-3 or TRBV12-4 to TRBJ2-1; 9 bases fit TRBD2. Sequenced: blood. The sequence derives from a woman in her thirties in good health. The CDR3 spells CASSVPAGGEGYNEQFF. In nucleotides, the CDR3 is TGTGCCAGCAGTGTCCCAGCGGGAGGAGAGGGCTACAATGAGCAGTTCTTC.